The clone carrying this T cell receptor beta chain has only a few counts. Looked up from germline, CDR1 is LGHDT and CDR2 is YNNKEL (reference sequence). Germline trimming cut 3 bases from V and 0 bases from J; bases unmatched to any gene: 6. This CDR3 is built from 16 residues. These data are taken from a study of regulatory T cells in long-lasting Graves disease. Regarding time point: newly diagnosed GD, antithyroid drugs for less than 3 months. Construction of the TCR library relied on RNA isolated from PBMCs. Combining iRepertoire HTBI primers with Arm-PCR of CDR3 regions, the authors built TCR beta libraries. A single record per CDR3 protein comes from TCRdb applying MiXCR to the multiplex PCR reads. This table holds 400,000 to 500,000 distinct CDR3 sequences, roughly 15% found once. These data are also associated with another study on T cells in Graves' hyperthyroidism and ophthalmopathy. That source notes: Carried out on the TCR CDR3, a first-round RT-PCR used the HTBI primer set. Most thyroid clonotypes that were expanded above 0.001 also turned up in blood. Ophthalmopathy stood apart from stable hyperthyroidism in a 13 V-J model.

This sample comprised peripheral blood mononuclear cells (PBMCs), obtained at new diagnosis, from a patient treated with antithyroid drugs. This receptor was identified in a woman between 50 and 59 years old with Graves disease. The J gene is TRBJ2-3, the V gene TRBV3-1, with TRBD2 matching 7 bases. This chain's CDR3 is CASSHVSGLSTDTQYF. In DNA, the CDR3 is TGTGCCAGCAGCCATGTTAGCGGGCTTAGCACAGATACGCAGTATTTT.